These 32 T cell receptor beta chains were all obtained from the same sample, sequenced in a study of blood T cell repertoires in COVID-19. This table comes from immunoSEQ multiplex PCR, and its TCRdb copy is limited to in-frame clones, with some not included. The sample yields 6,000 to 6,500 clones, approximately 82% seen once. The specimen was peripheral blood. These receptors originate from a human donor with active COVID-19. The donor label of this sample is uncertain.

This chain connects TRBV27 to TRBJ1-1; D not resolved. V lost 3 bases and J lost 1, with 12 bases in between. Germline CDR1 is MNHEY and CDR2 is SMNVEV (reference sequence). The CDR3 covers 15 residues. CDR3 region: CASSFGRWANTEAFF. DNA for the CDR3: TGTGCCAGCAGTTTCGGCCGGTGGGCGAACACTGAAGCTTTCTTT.

In its sample, this clone was seen a few times. The chain uses TRBV6-6 and TRBJ1-5; D is unresolved. V dropped 2 bases and J dropped 3 bases, with 8 bases sitting between them. Germline V gene lookup returns CDR1 MNHNY and CDR2 SVGAGI (reference sequence). The CDR3 has 14 residues. The CDR3 DNA is TGTGCCAGCAGTTACATGGAGATCAATCAGCCCCAGCATTTT. It codes for CASSYMEINQPQHF.

The gene calls are TRBV7-6 and TRBJ1-5, with D tentatively TRBD1 (5 bases). The CDR3 runs to 15 residues. The V gene lost 1 base and the J gene lost 2 bases, with 9 bases spanning the gap. Germline V gives CDR1 SGHVS, CDR2 FNYEAQ. CDR3 sequence reads: CASSLGTGGNQPQHF. As DNA, the CDR3 is TGTGCCAGCAGCTTAGGTACGGGGGGCAATCAGCCCCAGCATTTT. Using reference TRBV7-6 and TRBJ1-5 for the parts outside the CDR3, the full variable domain is GAGVSQSPRYKVTKRGQDVALRCDPISGHVSLYWYRQALGQGPEFLTYFNYEAQQDKSGLPNDRFSAERPEGSISTLTIQRTEQRDSAMYRCASSLGTGGNQPQHFGDGTRLSIL.

This clone was detected only a few times. CDR3 in amino acids: CASSRTRGNQPQHF. The CDR3 nucleotides read TGTGCCAGCAGTCGGACAAGAGGCAATCAGCCCCAGCATTTT. J is TRBJ1-5 and V is TRBV7-2; D is perhaps TRBD1 (5 bases). Germline CDR1 reads SGHTA; CDR2 reads FQGNSA. The V end lost 6 bases, the J end lost 2 bases, and 11 bases lay between the germline ends. CDR3 size: 14 residues.

The chain uses TRBV9 and TRBJ2-4; 7 bases line up with TRBD2. V lost 4 bases and J lost 2; bases outside the gene matches: 3. Germline values: CDR1 SGDLS, CDR2 YYNGEE. This CDR3 has 14 residues. The CDR3 loop is CASSPGTTKNIQYF. The CDR3 DNA reads TGTGCCAGCAGCCCAGGGACTACCAAAAACATTCAGTACTTC.

This chain uses TRBV18 with TRBJ2-7; D is perhaps TRBD2 (7 bases). The V end was cut by 4 bases, the J end by 0 bases, with 16 bases between. CDR3 length: 16 residues. Germline V CDR1 and CDR2: KGHSH, LQKENI. In DNA form, the CDR3 reads TGTGCCAGCTCACGGAACTCGGGGGGCGCCTCCTACGAGCAGTACTTC. Its translation: CASSRNSGGASYEQYF.

This clone came up a few times. J is TRBJ1-2 and V is TRBV2; D is unresolved. The CDR3 contains 13 residues. Per the germline V gene, CDR1 is SNHLY and CDR2 is FYNNEI. Trimming left V 6 bases short and J 4 bases short, with 12 bases between. The CDR3 DNA reads TGTGCCAGCAGCCCCGGTGCAATCTATGGCTACACCTTC. It yields the protein CASSPGAIYGYTF.

The rearrangement joins TRBV19 to TRBJ1-6; perhaps TRBD1 as D (6 bases). The CDR3 consists of 14 residues. Germline values: CDR1 LNHDA, CDR2 SQIVND (reference sequence). V gave up 7 bases and J gave up 7 bases, with 14 bases separating them. The CDR3 spells CASNHRERNSPLHF. The CDR3 DNA follows: TGTGCCAGTAACCACAGGGAACGAAATTCACCCCTCCACTTT.

The CDR3 coding sequence is TGCAGCGTTACAGGGACGGACTACGAGCAGTACTTC. Translation: CSVTGTDYEQYF. The rearrangement uses TRBV29-1 and TRBJ2-7, with D perhaps matching TRBD1 (6 bases). The CDR3 extends over 12 amino acids. V lost 5 bases and J 3 bases, leaving 11 bases between the germline ends. CDR1 SQVTM and CDR2 ANQGSEA come from the germline V gene.

The rearrangement uses TRBV28 and TRBJ2-7; TRBD2 matches at 8 bases. Per the germline V gene, CDR1 is MDHEN and CDR2 is SYDVKM. V lost 1 base, J lost 5 bases, and 13 bases stayed unmatched. The CDR3 has 17 residues. CDR3 amino acids: CASSLFPSGGGFNEQYF. DNA for the CDR3: TGTGCCAGCAGTTTATTCCCCTCGGGGGGGGGTTTCAACGAGCAGTACTTC.

V usage is TRBV3-1 (or the pseudogene TRBV3-2) and J usage is TRBJ2-1, with 14 bases that match TRBD2. The CDR3 consists of 15 residues. Per the germline V gene, CDR1 is LGHDT and CDR2 is YNNKEL (reference sequence). Trimming removed 4 bases from V and 12 bases from J; junction bases left unmatched: 8. The CDR3 spells CASSLGTSGRFGQFF. The CDR3 nucleotides read TGTGCCAGCAGCCTAGGGACTAGCGGGAGATTTGGGCAGTTCTTC.

The chain employs TRBV5-6 and TRBJ2-2, with TRBD1 matching 10 bases. Germline trimming cut 0 bases from V and 6 bases from J; bases unmatched to any gene: 8. The CDR3 loop spans 17 amino acids. In germline, CDR1 is SGHDT, CDR2 YYEEEE. CDR3 DNA sequence: TGTGCCAGCAGCTTGGAATTTAGGGACAGGGGATCCGGGGAGCTGTTTTTT. It specifies CASSLEFRDRGSGELFF.

This sequence joins TRBV15 and TRBJ2-7; D might be TRBD1 (6 bases). The germline V gene encodes CDR1 LNHNV and CDR2 YYDKDF (reference sequence). CDR3 length equals 13 residues. V was pared by 1 base and J by 7 bases, with 11 bases between. CDR3 region: CATSRVQGQEQYF. CDR3 DNA: TGTGCCACCAGCAGAGTCCAGGGGCAAGAGCAGTACTTC.

The chain has TRBV11-2 and TRBJ1-2; 9 nucleotides match TRBD1. This CDR3 is 16 amino acids long. With V trimmed by 5 bases and J by 4 bases, 11 bases remained unmatched. Germline lookup yields CDR1 SGHAT and CDR2 FQNNGV. CDR3 bases: TGTGCCAGCAGCCGGCCTGGGACAGGGATTATCTATGGCTACACCTTC. Amino acid sequence: CASSRPGTGIIYGYTF.

V usage is TRBV6-4 and J usage is TRBJ2-1, with 7 bases identical to TRBD2. Germline-derived CDR1 and CDR2 are MRHNA and SNTAGT. CDR3 length equals 15 residues. V dropped 2 bases and J dropped 1; count of bases not matched to a gene: 2. The CDR3 is CASSDSSGSYNEQFF. Written as DNA, the CDR3 is TGTGCCAGCAGTGACAGTAGCGGGTCCTACAATGAGCAGTTCTTC.

The chain employs TRBV21-1 and TRBJ2-7; the table's TRBD1 call for D was not verified on the DNA. TRBV21-1 has pseudogene status. CDR3 length: 16 residues. DNA for the CDR3: TGTGCCAGCAGCAAAGTAAGGCAGGGCTCCCACTACGAGCAGTACGTC. Translating it yields CASSKVRQGSHYEQYV.

DNA of the CDR3: TGTGCCAGCAGCCAAGTGGTGAGTTACAATGAGCAGTTCTTC. Its protein product is CASSQVVSYNEQFF. The V gene is TRBV3-1 (or the pseudogene TRBV3-2), the J gene TRBJ2-1, with D unclear. The CDR3 has 14 residues. Between the trimmed V and J ends, which lost 1 base and 4 bases, there was a span of 8 bases. Germline V gene sequence: CDR1 LGHDT, CDR2 YNNKEL (reference sequence).

This sequence joins TRBV27 and TRBJ1-6, with a tentative D call TRBD1 (6 bases). The V and J ends lost 0 bases and 7 bases respectively, with 13 bases between them. The length of the CDR3 is 16 residues. Germline assignment: CDR1 MNHEY and CDR2 SMNVEV (reference sequence). The CDR3 DNA follows: TGTGCCAGCAGTTTATCGGGCAGGGGCTTCAATTCACCCCTCCACTTT. Its protein is CASSLSGRGFNSPLHF.

The chain joins TRBV6-5 to TRBJ2-3, with 7 positions matching TRBD1. The CDR3 consists of 14 residues. The germline CDR1 and CDR2 sequences are MNHEY and SVGAGI. Losses at the gene ends were 6 bases for V and 4 bases for J; bases not matched to a gene: 7. CDR3 DNA: TGTGCCAGCAGCCTACAGGGGTCCGCAGATACGCAGTATTTT. Amino acids: CASSLQGSADTQYF.

V usage is TRBV12-5 and J usage is TRBJ1-5, with TRBD1 matching over 7 bases. With V trimmed by 0 bases and J by 6 bases, 11 bases remained unmatched. This CDR3 is 17 amino acids long. Looked up from germline, CDR1 is LGHNT and CDR2 is FRNRAP. The CDR3 DNA reads TGTGCTAGTGGTTTGGTTCCCAATGGACAGGAGATTCAGCCCCAGCATTTT. The encoded protein is CASGLVPNGQEIQPQHF.

V and J are TRBV7-2 and TRBJ1-6; no reliable D call. The V gene's germline CDR1 is SGHTA and CDR2 FQGNSA. The CDR3 is 16 amino acids. The germline V and J ends were trimmed by 5 bases and 0 bases, with 11 bases remaining between them. CDR3 sequence (DNA): TGTGCCAGCAGCCTGTTCAAGAGCTCCTATAATTCACCCCTCCACTTT. Its protein product is CASSLFKSSYNSPLHF.

This clone was counted once. The rearrangement joins TRBV30 to TRBJ2-7; 8 bases align to TRBD2. The V gene's germline CDR1 is GTSNPN and CDR2 SVGIG (reference sequence). This CDR3 has 14 residues. V lost 2 bases and J lost 6; bases outside the gene matches: 9. CDR3 coding DNA: TGTGCCTGGAGTCCGACCGGGGGGGACGGCGAGCAGTACGTC. Its protein is CAWSPTGGDGEQYV.

The chain recombines TRBV6-2 or TRBV6-3 with TRBJ2-3; 9 positions match TRBD2. Trimming cost V 6 bases and J 9 bases; bases outside gene matches: 7. Germline V lookup: CDR1 MNHEY, CDR2 SVGEGT. The CDR3 is 13 residues long. DNA of the CDR3: TGTGCCAGCAGCGCTAGCGGGGCTCACACGCAGTATTTT. It yields the protein CASSASGAHTQYF.

The table lists this clone with a few counts. The V call is TRBV27, the J call TRBJ2-3; weak D call: TRBD2 (7 bases). The germline V gene encodes CDR1 MNHEY and CDR2 SMNVEV (reference sequence). This CDR3 spans 16 amino acids. The V end lost 1 base, the J end lost 2 bases, and 13 bases lay between the germline ends. The CDR3 nucleotides read TGTGCCAGCAGTTTATTGGGGGGGGGCCTCACAGATACGCAGTATTTT. Its translation: CASSLLGGGLTDTQYF.

The gene calls are TRBV30 and TRBJ2-1; 9 nucleotides agree with TRBD2. CDR1 GTSNPN and CDR2 SVGIG come from the germline V gene (reference sequence). CDR3 length: 15 residues. The trim removed 0 bases at V and 8 bases at J, leaving 8 bases unmatched. CDR3 nucleotides: TGTGCCTGGAGTGTATCGCGGGGGGGTCTGGATGAGCAGTTCTTC. This sequence encodes CAWSVSRGGLDEQFF.

This clone was seen only once. This chain joins TRBV6-4 and TRBJ2-7; 7 bases map to TRBD1. The CDR3 length is 13 residues. With V trimmed by 8 bases and J by 6 bases, 10 bases remained unmatched. Germline lookup yields CDR1 MRHNA and CDR2 SNTAGT. In DNA, the CDR3 is TGTGCCAGCGGTCTACAGGGGCCGGGCGAGCAGTACGTC. Protein sequence: CASGLQGPGEQYV.

In its sample, this clone was seen once. The chain links TRBV24-1 to TRBJ2-2; no definite D call. Trimming cost V 5 bases and J 0 bases, with 6 bases left between them. Germline-derived CDR1 and CDR2 are KGHDR and SFDVKD. This CDR3 contains 14 residues. In DNA, the CDR3 is TGTGCCACCAGTGGCACGGCGAACACCGGGGAGCTGTTTTTT. Amino acids: CATSGTANTGELFF.

This chain joins TRBV5-1 and TRBJ2-7; a possible D gene is TRBD1 (6 bases). The CDR3 contains 16 residues. Trimming left V 2 bases short and J 3 bases short, with 18 bases between. The germline V gene has CDR1 SGHRS and CDR2 YFSETQ. The chain's CDR3 is CASSFSRQGLIYEQYF. CDR3 nucleotide sequence: TGCGCCAGCAGCTTCAGTCGGCAGGGGCTCATCTACGAGCAGTACTTC.

The rearrangement links TRBV28 to TRBJ1-5, with 9 bases fitting TRBD1. The CDR3 has 19 amino acids. Unmatched junction bases numbered 19, after V lost 6 bases and J lost 4 bases. Germline lookup yields CDR1 MDHEN and CDR2 SYDVKM. CDR3 loop: CASRQQFGVRDRVNQPQHF. CDR3 sequence (DNA): TGTGCCAGCAGACAGCAGTTTGGAGTCCGGGACAGGGTAAATCAGCCCCAGCATTTT. Together with reference TRBV28 and TRBJ1-5, the CDR3 gives the full variable domain: DVKVTQSSRYLVKRTGEKVFLECVQDMDHENMFWYRQDPGLGLRLIYFSYDVKMKEKGDIPEGYSVSREKKERFSLILESASTNQTSMYLCASRQQFGVRDRVNQPQHFGDGTRLSIL.

The rearrangement links TRBV5-1 to TRBJ2-7; D is possibly TRBD2 (6 bases). From germline, CDR1 is SGHRS and CDR2 YFSETQ. V was shortened by 2 bases and J by 7 bases, with 19 bases between the two germline ends. The CDR3 spans 15 residues. DNA for the CDR3: TGCGCCAGCAGCTTAGCTACCGGATCCGGAGGGGAGCAGTACTTC. It is translated as CASSLATGSGGEQYF.

This rearrangement joins TRBV19 to TRBJ2-7; TRBD2 matches at 9 bases. CDR3 length: 12 amino acids. CDR1 is LNHDA and CDR2 is SQIVND in the germline V gene (reference sequence). Trimming cost V 11 bases and J 7 bases; bases outside gene matches: 9. The CDR3 reads CAPGAGGKEQYF. CDR3 nucleotide sequence: TGTGCCCCCGGTGCGGGGGGGAAAGAGCAGTACTTC. The full variable domain, completed using reference TRBV19 and TRBJ2-7, is DGGITQSPKYLFRKEGQNVTLSCEQNLNHDAMYWYRQDPGQGLRLIYYSQIVNDFQKGDIAEGYSVSREKKESFPLTVTSAQKNPTAFYLCAPGAGGKEQYFGPGTRLTVT.

The gene calls are TRBV9 and TRBJ2-1; 14 positions match TRBD2. Trimming at V came to 4 bases and at J to 4 bases, leaving 4 bases not matched to a gene. Germline loops: CDR1 SGDLS, CDR2 YYNGEE. This CDR3 region has 16 residues. This CDR3 is CASSPRLAGGYNEQFF. Here the CDR3 DNA reads TGTGCCAGCAGCCCTAGACTAGCGGGAGGGTACAATGAGCAGTTCTTC. Drawing the rest from reference TRBV9 and TRBJ2-1, the complete variable domain is DSGVTQTPKHLITATGQRVTLRCSPRSGDLSVYWYQQSLDQGLQFLIQYYNGEERAKGNILERFSAQQFPDLHSELNLSSLELGDSALYFCASSPRLAGGYNEQFFGPGTRLTVL.